Each of the 18 T cell receptor beta chains below was sequenced from the same sample in a study of blood T cell repertoires in COVID-19. Some clones are missing from TCRdb's copy, which holds only in-frame ones; the method was immunoSEQ multiplex PCR. The sample lists fewer than 250,000 clones, 83% seen once, with around 2.5% in the top ten. The sequencing sample was made of peripheral blood. The receptors derive from a woman aged 40 to 50 with active or convalescent COVID-19.

This chain uses TRBV10-3 with TRBJ2-1, with D unresolved. The ends were cut back, 3 bases at V and 7 bases at J, with 4 bases in the middle. Germline V gene data show CDR1 as ENHRY and CDR2 as SYGVKD. The CDR3 consists of 11 residues. The CDR3 region is CAISDGNEQFF. The CDR3 DNA reads as TGTGCCATCAGTGACGGGAATGAGCAGTTCTTC.

The gene calls are TRBV6-2 or TRBV6-3 and TRBJ1-1; TRBD1 is a possible D gene (5 bases). CDR3 size: 15 residues. The germline V gene has CDR1 MNHEY and CDR2 SVGEGT. The V end was cut by 4 bases, the J end by 1 base, with 13 bases between. The CDR3 nucleotides read TGTGCCAGCAGTTCCGTCAGGGCCCCGAACACTGAAGCTTTCTTT. This translates into CASSSVRAPNTEAFF.

V is TRBV6-5 and J is TRBJ2-5; D gene uncertain. The CDR3 totals 11 residues. V was shortened by 7 bases and J by 5 bases, with 8 bases between the two germline ends. Germline CDR1 and CDR2: MNHEY and SVGAGI. CDR3 DNA: TGTGCCAGCACTCAGTGGGAGACCCAGTACTTC. This codes for CASTQWETQYF.

The chain links TRBV21-1 to TRBJ1-1; TRBD1, the D gene given by the table, was not confirmed from the DNA. TRBV21-1 is a pseudogene locus. The CDR3 runs 17 residues. CDR3 loop: CASPPGTGGRRNTEAFF. As DNA, the CDR3 is TGTGCCAGCCCTCCCGGGACAGGGGGTAGAAGGAACACTGAAGCTTTCTTT.

The chain carries TRBV4-2 and TRBJ1-6; D ambiguous. Trimming shortened V by 0 bases and J by 0 bases, and 12 bases separated the two germline ends. CDR1 and CDR2 (germline): LGHNA, YNFKEQ. The CDR3 runs 18 residues. CDR3 coding DNA: TGTGCCAGCAGCCAAGATCCCCGAGTTCGCTCCTATAATTCACCCCTCCACTTT. Translation: CASSQDPRVRSYNSPLHF.

The sample holds a few counts of this clone. V is TRBV7-3 and J is TRBJ1-1; 8 bases map to TRBD1. The CDR3 has 13 amino acids. V lost 3 bases and J lost 7; bases outside the gene matches: 4. CDR1 and CDR2 from the germline V gene are SGHTA and FQGTGA. CDR3 bases: TGTGCCAGCAGCTTCGGACAGGGAAATGAAGCTTTCTTT. This translates into CASSFGQGNEAFF.

The rearrangement links TRBV11-1 to TRBJ1-2; tentative D call: TRBD1 (6 bases). Trimming removed 3 bases from V and 4 bases from J, with 9 bases in between. Looked up from germline, CDR1 is SGHAT and CDR2 is FQDESV (reference sequence). The CDR3 runs to 13 residues. The CDR3 DNA sequence: TGTGCCAGCAGCTTGGACAGTGGCTATGGCTACACCTTC. It codes for CASSLDSGYGYTF.

The chain recombines TRBV30 with TRBJ2-2; 8 bases are shared with TRBD2. Trimming removed 4 bases from V and 1 base from J; junction bases left unmatched: 2. Germline V gene lookup returns CDR1 GTSNPN and CDR2 SVGIG (reference sequence). The CDR3 totals 14 residues. The DNA for the CDR3 is TGTGCCTGGAAGGGACTAGGGAACACCGGGGAGCTGTTTTTT. The encoded protein is CAWKGLGNTGELFF.

The genes are TRBV5-5 and TRBJ2-7; D is uncertain. The V and J ends lost 0 bases and 3 bases respectively, with 16 bases between them. Germline loops: CDR1 SGHKS, CDR2 YYEKEE (reference sequence). This CDR3 comprises 16 residues. The CDR3 DNA is TGTGCCAGCAGCTTGGCCGTGTCGGCAGGCATCTACGAGCAGTACTTC. Encoded protein: CASSLAVSAGIYEQYF.

The rearrangement links TRBV29-1 to TRBJ1-2, with a tentative D call TRBD1 (5 bases). The CDR3 consists of 12 residues. V lost 7 bases and J 5 bases, leaving 14 bases between the germline ends. Looked up from germline, CDR1 is SQVTM and CDR2 is ANQGSEA. CDR3 nucleotides: TGCAGCGCGTTCCGGGACTTTTATGGCTACACCTTC. Translation: CSAFRDFYGYTF.

CDR3 amino acids: CASSTSGRRYTGELFF. Here the CDR3 DNA reads TGCGCCAGCAGTACTAGCGGGAGGCGATACACCGGGGAGCTGTTTTTT. The chain couples TRBV10-2 to TRBJ2-2; TRBD2 matches at 12 bases. The CDR3 contains 16 residues. Looked up from germline, CDR1 is WSHSY and CDR2 is SAAADI. Losses at the gene ends were 5 bases for V and 3 bases for J; bases not matched to a gene: 4.

The DNA of the CDR3 is TGTGCCAGCAGCTTAGCACAGGGTGGCTACACCTTC. Its translation is CASSLAQGGYTF. The chain recombines TRBV7-9 with TRBJ1-2, with a weak D call TRBD1 (6 bases). From germline, CDR1 is SEHNR and CDR2 FQNEAQ (reference sequence). This CDR3 has 12 residues. V lost 0 bases to trimming and J lost 7 bases, with 6 bases between them.

This chain links TRBV10-3 with TRBJ1-5, with 7 positions matching TRBD1. CDR1 is ENHRY and CDR2 is SYGVKD in the germline V gene. V gave up 4 bases and J gave up 4 bases; unmatched junction bases: 4. The CDR3 is 14 residues long. In nucleotides, the CDR3 is TGTGCCATCAGTGCCGGGACAGAAAATCAGCCCCAGCATTTT. It is translated as CAISAGTENQPQHF.

The chain couples TRBV6-2 or TRBV6-3 to TRBJ2-7; the D is unclear. Trimming cost V 5 bases and J 7 bases, with 21 bases left between them. The CDR3 runs to 15 residues. Germline V gene data show CDR1 as MNHEY and CDR2 as SVGEGT. This CDR3 is CASSHLAVQPAEQYF. The CDR3 nucleotides are TGTGCCAGCAGTCACTTGGCTGTACAGCCTGCGGAGCAGTACTTC.

The V gene is TRBV9, the J gene TRBJ1-5; D is perhaps TRBD1 (5 bases). Germline CDR1 and CDR2: SGDLS and YYNGEE. Trimming removed 3 bases from V and 0 bases from J, with 7 bases in between. This CDR3 comprises 14 residues. The CDR3 nucleotides are TGTGCCAGCAGCGCCAGGGATAGCAATCAGCCCCAGCATTTT. Translating gives CASSARDSNQPQHF.

The rearrangement links TRBV6-1 to TRBJ1-2; D remains ambiguous. The germline V gene has CDR1 MNHNS and CDR2 SASEGT. The CDR3 is made up of 16 amino acids. Trimming took 1 base from V and 7 from J, leaving 19 bases between them. As DNA, the CDR3 is TGTGCCAGCAGTGAAGGGGGAGAGGGCGTCAGATCTGGCTACACCTTC. Encoded protein: CASSEGGEGVRSGYTF.

The chain carries TRBV13 and TRBJ1-2, with D unclear. The CDR3 has 16 amino acids. Germline lookup yields CDR1 PRHDT and CDR2 FYEKMQ (reference sequence). Trimming shortened V by 0 bases and J by 3 bases, and 14 bases separated the two germline ends. CDR3 sequence (DNA): TGTGCCAGCAGCTTAGGTATCCTCCCCGCGGACTATGGCTACACCTTC. It translates to CASSLGILPADYGYTF.

This clone was observed once. This chain uses TRBV19 with TRBJ2-5; TRBD1 matches at 7 bases. The CDR3 sequence is 14 residues long. With 6 bases clipped from V and 3 bases from J, the junction kept 7 bases outside the gene matches. CDR1 and CDR2 from the germline V gene are LNHDA and SQIVND (reference sequence). The CDR3 sequence: CASRGLGGEETQYF. The DNA for the CDR3 is TGTGCCAGTAGGGGTTTAGGGGGCGAAGAGACCCAGTACTTC.